A selection of T cell receptor beta chains follows, all from one sample in a study of beta chain features in type 1 diabetes. Profiled with immunoSEQ multiplex PCR; TCRdb holds only in-frame clones, not every one. The table lists about 370,000 clones, around 9.6% of them singletons. Sequenced: central memory CD4+ T cells from blood. The receptors stem from a man under 40 with type 1 diabetes. CDR3s include the opening cysteine and the closing phenylalanine or tryptophan. The order of the fields is J gene, clone size, V gene, D gene, CDR3 protein, CDR3 DNA. D genes are given only for firm matches. Size values are once, few and many counts, or a class for expanded clones, and some rows have none.

TRBJ1-5 | few | TRBV2 | - | CASSTAIGDNQPQHF | TGTGCCAGCAGTACAGCCATTGGAGACAATCAGCCCCAGCATTTT
TRBJ2-3 | few | TRBV5-4 | - | CASSPRGSGSGGTDTQYF | TGTGCCAGCAGCCCTCGGGGTAGCGGCTCTGGAGGCACAGATACGCAGTATTTT
TRBJ1-4 | few | TRBV5-4 | - | CASSFGATNEKLFF | TGTGCCAGCAGCTTCGGAGCAACTAATGAAAAACTGTTTTTT
TRBJ2-3 | - | TRBV6-1 | TRBD2 | CASSRGSGGDTQYF | TGTGCCAGCAGTCGGGGCAGCGGGGGAGATACGCAGTATTTT
TRBJ2-7 | - | TRBV10-3 | TRBD2 | CAIRGTSGSYEQYF | TGTGCCATCAGGGGGACTAGCGGTTCCTACGAACAGTACTTC
TRBJ2-3 | - | TRBV30 | TRBD1 | CAAYRGRYPDTQYF | TGTGCCGCTTACAGGGGGCGATATCCAGATACGCAGTATTTT
TRBJ2-7 | once | TRBV7-2 | - | CASSYIRSYEQYF | TGTGCCAGCTCTTACATCCGGTCCTACGAGCAGTACTTC
TRBJ2-7 | few | TRBV9 | TRBD1 | CASSQTGGTPYEQYF | TGTGCCAGCAGCCAGACAGGGGGGACGCCCTACGAGCAGTACTTC
TRBJ2-7 | - | TRBV5-4 | - | CASSLGWGDSYEQYF | TGTGCCAGCAGCTTGGGTTGGGGGGACAGCTACGAGCAGTACTTC
TRBJ2-7 | - | TRBV4-1 | TRBD2 | CASSQAGGVGTSSYEQYF | TGCGCCAGCAGCCAAGCCGGGGGAGTGGGGACTAGCTCCTACGAGCAGTACTTC
TRBJ2-7 | few | TRBV5-1 | TRBD1 | CASRAPDRGREQYF | TGCGCCAGCAGAGCCCCGGACAGGGGGCGCGAGCAGTACTTC
TRBJ2-3 | - | TRBV7-2 | TRBD2 | CASSLMLAGGPDTQYF | TGTGCCAGCAGCTTAATGTTGGCGGGAGGTCCAGATACGCAGTATTTT
TRBJ1-1 | - | TRBV5-1 | - | CASSLRGSTEAFF | TGCGCCAGCAGCTTGCGCGGGAGCACTGAAGCTTTCTTT
TRBJ2-5 | few | TRBV4-2 | - | CASSPQTGGGETQYF | TGTGCCAGCAGCCCCCAAACTGGGGGCGGAGAGACCCAGTACTTC
TRBJ2-5 | - | TRBV10-1 | - | CASSEWVAQETQYF | TGCGCCAGCAGTGAGTGGGTAGCCCAGGAGACCCAGTACTTC
TRBJ2-1 | many | TRBV14 | TRBD2 | CASSQLGTSGNEQFF | TGTGCCAGCAGCCAACTCGGGACTAGCGGCAATGAGCAGTTCTTC
TRBJ1-5 | few | TRBV6-1 | - | CASSKQGRDQPQHF | TGTGCCAGCAGTAAACAGGGACGAGATCAGCCCCAGCATTTT
TRBJ1-2 | - | TRBV28 | - | CASLQEDYGYTF | TGTGCCAGCCTCCAGGAGGACTATGGCTACACCTTC
TRBJ2-5 | few | TRBV7-3 | - | CASSRQAFQETQYF | TGTGCCAGCAGCCGACAGGCTTTCCAAGAGACCCAGTACTTC
TRBJ2-1 | many | TRBV5-1 | TRBD2 | CASSLLAGENEQFF | TGCGCCAGCAGCCTCCTAGCGGGGGAGAATGAGCAGTTCTTC
TRBJ2-5 | - | TRBV30 | TRBD2 | CAWMPRGGNRATQYF | TGTGCCTGGATGCCGCGCGGGGGGAATAGGGCGACCCAGTACTTC
TRBJ2-5 | - | TRBV7-2 | TRBD2 | CASSFGLAGGPPYF | TGTGCCAGCAGCTTTGGACTAGCGGGAGGCCCTCCTTACTTC
TRBJ1-1 | - | TRBV5-4 | - | CASSFDQKPMNTEAFF | TGTGCCAGCAGCTTCGACCAGAAACCCATGAACACTGAAGCTTTCTTT
TRBJ1-1 | - | TRBV7-2 | - | CASSLALGGVFGEAFF | TGTGCCAGCAGCTTAGCGCTGGGGGGGGTTTTTGGTGAAGCTTTCTTT
TRBJ2-7 | few | TRBV6-6 | TRBD2 | CASSSSGRAWGEQYF | TGTGCCAGCAGCTCGAGCGGGAGGGCCTGGGGCGAGCAGTACTTC
TRBJ1-1 | few | TRBV5-1 | - | CASSGTGITPEAFF | TGCGCCAGCAGCGGAACCGGGATAACCCCTGAAGCTTTCTTT
TRBJ1-1 | many | TRBV10-3 | - | CAIRRSENTEAFF | TGTGCCATCCGGAGGAGCGAGAACACTGAAGCTTTCTTT
TRBJ2-1 | - | TRBV7-2 | TRBD2 | CASSLAGLVLNEQFF | TGTGCCAGCAGCTTAGCGGGACTAGTATTAAATGAGCAGTTCTTC
TRBJ1-2 | - | TRBV9 | - | CASTSGSLIGYGYTF | TGTGCCAGCACCTCGGGGAGTTTAATCGGCTATGGCTACACCTTC
TRBJ1-5 | - | TRBV18 | TRBD1 | CASSPPGQGGSGPQHF | TGTGCCAGCTCACCACCCGGACAGGGGGGGTCGGGGCCCCAGCATTTT
TRBJ2-2 | few | TRBV7-2 | - | CASSSNVNTGELFF | TGTGCCAGCAGCTCTAACGTTAACACCGGGGAGCTGTTTTTT
TRBJ1-1 | few | TRBV5-1 | - | CASRAQVMDTEAFF | TGCGCCAGCAGGGCGCAGGTAATGGACACTGAAGCTTTCTTT
TRBJ1-1 | - | TRBV5-1 | - | CASSTGGTEAFF | TGCGCCAGCAGCACGGGGGGCACTGAAGCTTTCTTT
TRBJ2-1 | - | TRBV18 | - | CASSPLGLNEQFF | TGTGCCAGCTCACCTTTGGGCCTGAATGAGCAGTTCTTC
TRBJ2-7 | - | TRBV13 | - | CASSLGHLSYEQYF | TGTGCCAGCAGCTTAGGCCACCTCTCCTACGAGCAGTACTTC
TRBJ1-2 | many | TRBV5-1 | - | CASSLVTPGGSQWNGYTF | TGCGCCAGCAGCTTGGTCACACCGGGTGGGAGCCAGTGGAACGGCTACACCTTC
TRBJ2-2 | - | TRBV7-9 | - | CASGLDRPPTPGELFF | TGTGCCAGCGGGCTGGACAGACCCCCAACACCCGGGGAGCTGTTTTTT
TRBJ1-1 | few | TRBV7-9 | TRBD1 | CASSLRTGGTEAFF | TGTGCCAGCAGCTTACGGACAGGCGGCACTGAAGCTTTCTTT
TRBJ1-4 | - | TRBV15 | - | CATSRKQNRVNEKLFF | TGTGCCACCAGCAGAAAACAAAACAGGGTTAATGAAAAACTGTTTTTT
TRBJ2-6 | - | TRBV4-1 | TRBD2 | CASSQAGSGSPGANVLTF | TGCGCCAGCAGCCAAGCAGGTAGCGGGAGCCCTGGGGCCAACGTCCTGACTTTC
TRBJ2-1 | few | TRBV27 | - | CASSLIQAGEQFF | TGTGCCAGCAGTTTAATCCAGGCCGGTGAGCAGTTCTTC
TRBJ1-1 | few | TRBV6-5 | - | CASSPKGLGTEAFF | TGTGCCAGCAGTCCGAAAGGGTTGGGCACTGAAGCTTTCTTT
TRBJ2-1 | few | TRBV5-1 | TRBD2 | CASSLPRQGGDEQFF | TGCGCCAGCAGCCTACCTAGGCAGGGAGGGGATGAGCAGTTCTTC
TRBJ2-1 | few | TRBV5-1 | TRBD1 | CASSIGQGGYNEQFF | TGCGCCAGCAGCATCGGACAGGGGGGATACAATGAGCAGTTCTTC
TRBJ2-2 | - | TRBV4-2 | - | CASSQEGGPAAGELFF | TGTGCCAGCAGCCAAGAGGGGGGCCCGGCCGCCGGGGAGCTGTTTTTT
TRBJ2-5 | once | TRBV10-2 | - | CASSDPRGKETQYF | TGCGCCAGCAGTGACCCGAGGGGTAAAGAGACCCAGTACTTC
TRBJ1-1 | few | TRBV5-1 | - | CASSLAPGEEDEAFF | TGCGCCAGCAGCTTGGCCCCAGGAGAGGAGGATGAAGCTTTCTTT
TRBJ2-1 | - | TRBV20-1 | - | CSAHSYNEQFF | TGCAGTGCCCACTCCTACAATGAGCAGTTCTTC